These 15 T cell receptor beta chains were all obtained from the same sample, sequenced in a study of OX40 agonist ivuxolimab in advanced cancers. The method was immunoSEQ multiplex PCR; TCRdb's version includes in-frame clones alone and lacks a portion of them. The table includes tens of thousands of clones, around 84% detected once. The sequences come from CD4+ or CD8+ T cells sorted from blood, collected in a trial of the OX40 agonist ivuxolimab. The receptors originated from an adult with an advanced solid tumor such as melanoma, head and neck, liver or kidney cancer.

The genes are TRBV13 and TRBJ1-4; no clear D. The CDR3 runs to 14 residues. Trimming stripped 3 bases from V and 4 bases from J, with 9 bases between. Germline V gene data show CDR1 as PRHDT and CDR2 as FYEKMQ (reference sequence). CDR3: CASSFGTRNEKLFF. In nucleotides, the CDR3 is TGTGCCAGCAGCTTCGGAACGCGTAATGAAAAACTGTTTTTT.

The chain employs TRBV5-4 and TRBJ2-2; TRBD2 matches at 13 bases. J was trimmed by 3 bases and V by 4 bases; bases with no gene match: 3. The length of the CDR3 is 16 residues. Per germline, CDR1 SGHNT and CDR2 YYREEE (reference sequence). The CDR3, as DNA: TGTGCCAGCAGCCGCGGACTAGCGGGGGACACCGGGGAGCTGTTTTTT. Protein sequence: CASSRGLAGDTGELFF. Complete variable domain (other parts from reference TRBV5-4 and TRBJ2-2): ETGVTQSPTHLIKTRGQQVTLRCSSQSGHNTVSWYQQALGQGPQFIFQYYREEENGRGNFPPRFSGLQFPNYSSELNVNALELDDSALYLCASSRGLAGDTGELFFGEGSRLTVL.

This clone showed up just once. The chain couples TRBV7-9 to TRBJ1-2; D possibly corresponds to TRBD1 (5 bases). CDR1 and CDR2 from the germline V gene are SEHNR and FQNEAQ (reference sequence). This CDR3 region has 14 residues. Trimming took off 2 bases at V and 8 bases at J, with 15 bases between the two ends. The CDR3 bases are TGTGCCAGCAGCTTACTTATTTCCGAGGGGGGCTACACCTTC. Protein: CASSLLISEGGYTF.

The chain recombines TRBV7-9 with TRBJ1-5; weak D call: TRBD1 (5 bases). Germline CDR1 and CDR2: SEHNR and FQNEAQ (reference sequence). V was pared by 5 bases and J by 6 bases, with 8 bases between. The CDR3 consists of 12 residues. Here the CDR3 reads CASSAQGQPQHF. The CDR3 DNA follows: TGTGCCAGCAGCGCCCAGGGTCAGCCCCAGCATTTT.

The chain joins TRBV18 to TRBJ2-5; D uncertain. Per the germline V gene, CDR1 is KGHSH and CDR2 is LQKENI. This CDR3 spans 11 amino acids. V dropped 3 bases and J dropped 2 bases, with 1 base sitting between them. The CDR3 loop is CASSPQETQYF. Written as DNA, the CDR3 is TGTGCCAGCTCACCTCAAGAGACCCAGTACTTC. Based on the CDR3 plus reference TRBV18 and TRBJ2-5, the full variable domain is NAGVMQNPRHLVRRRGQEARLRCSPMKGHSHVYWYRQLPEEGLKFMVYLQKENIIDESGMPKERFSAEFPKEGPSILRIQQVVRGDSAAYFCASSPQETQYFGPGTRLLVL.

This clone was detected only once. The chain carries TRBV4-2 and TRBJ2-5, with D possibly matching TRBD2 (6 bases). This CDR3 comprises 15 residues. Trimming removed 4 bases at V and 2 bases at J, with 14 bases between. CDR1 is LGHNA, CDR2 YNFKEQ, per germline. Here the CDR3 DNA reads TGTGCCAGCAGCCTCCGTGATGGGGGGCAAGAGACCCAGTACTTC. Its translation is CASSLRDGGQETQYF.

The chain is built from TRBV28 and TRBJ2-7, with no clear D. The germline V gene encodes CDR1 MDHEN and CDR2 SYDVKM. V lost 8 bases and J lost 3, with 20 bases in between. This CDR3 is 15 amino acids long. The CDR3 sequence is CASAFIWGTHYEQYF. As DNA, the CDR3 is TGTGCCAGCGCCTTTATCTGGGGTACTCACTACGAGCAGTACTTC.

This sequence joins TRBV23-1 and TRBJ2-7; TRBD1 or TRBD2 may be the D gene (5 bases each). TRBV23-1 is assigned to the ORF class and has an uncertain function. Between the trimmed V and J ends, which lost 3 bases and 0 bases, there was a span of 18 bases. The CDR3 spans 17 residues. CDR3 loop: CASSHREQVKSSYEQYF. The CDR3 nucleotides are TGCGCCAGCAGTCACCGGGAACAGGTTAAAAGCTCCTACGAGCAGTACTTC.

The rearrangement joins TRBV2 to TRBJ1-5, with a weak D call TRBD1 (6 bases). The CDR3 runs to 14 residues. Trimming shortened V by 7 bases and J by 6 bases, and 16 bases separated the two germline ends. Germline V lookup: CDR1 SNHLY, CDR2 FYNNEI. CDR3 nucleotide sequence: TGTGCCAGCATTGCCAGGGGAAAAGCTCAGCCCCAGCATTTT. Translated: CASIARGKAQPQHF.

The J gene is TRBJ1-1, the V gene TRBV6-5, with D perhaps TRBD1 (6 bases). This CDR3 comprises 15 residues. Germline V lookup: CDR1 MNHEY, CDR2 SVGAGI. Trimming took 2 bases from V and 3 from J, leaving 13 bases between them. The CDR3 loop is CASSYMLGGHTEAFF. DNA for the CDR3: TGTGCCAGCAGTTACATGTTGGGGGGGCACACTGAAGCTTTCTTT.

The J gene is TRBJ1-6, the V gene TRBV5-6, with D unclear. The germline CDR1 and CDR2 sequences are SGHDT and YYEEEE. V was clipped by 0 bases and J by 7 bases, with 8 bases between them. The CDR3 extends over 14 amino acids. CDR3 sequence (DNA): TGTGCCAGCAGCTTGGAAGGGAACAATTCACCCCTCCACTTT. It codes for CASSLEGNNSPLHF.

The chain joins TRBV2 to TRBJ1-5; D call uncertain. CDR1 is SNHLY and CDR2 is FYNNEI in the germline V gene. Trimming removed 7 bases at V and 3 bases at J, with 10 bases between. This CDR3 is 13 amino acids long. CDR3 nucleotides: TGTGCCAGCAATGGACGGCCCAATCAGCCCCAGCATTTT. Translated, it gives CASNGRPNQPQHF. The whole variable domain, remainder taken from reference TRBV2 and TRBJ1-5, is EPEVTQTPSHQVTQMGQEVILRCVPISNHLYFYWYRQILGQKVEFLVSFYNNEISEKSEIFDDQFSVERPDGSNFTLKIRSTKLEDSAMYFCASNGRPNQPQHFGDGTRLSIL.

J is TRBJ2-1 and V is TRBV2; perhaps TRBD2 as D (6 bases). The V and J ends lost 4 bases and 10 bases respectively, with 14 bases between them. Germline V lookup: CDR1 SNHLY, CDR2 FYNNEI. There are 13 residues in the CDR3. CDR3 bases: TGTGCCAGCAGTGGGGTAGCGGTCGGCGAGCAGTTCTTC. Amino acid sequence: CASSGVAVGEQFF.

This clone was seen only once. J is TRBJ1-1 and V is TRBV6-5; D gene ambiguous. Per the germline V gene, CDR1 is MNHEY and CDR2 is SVGAGI. The ends were cut back, 4 bases at V and 0 bases at J, with 12 bases in the middle. This CDR3 has 15 amino acids. The DNA of the CDR3 is TGTGCCAGCAGTTCGAGGAGCTCAATGAACACTGAAGCTTTCTTT. Residues: CASSSRSSMNTEAFF.

In DNA form, the CDR3 reads TGTGCCATCAGTACAGGTGCGGGGCTGAACACTGAAGCTTTCTTT. Amino acid sequence: CAISTGAGLNTEAFF. V is TRBV10-3 and J is TRBJ1-1; D possibly corresponds to TRBD1 (5 bases). V lost 5 bases, J lost 0 bases, and 13 bases lay in between. The germline V gene encodes CDR1 ENHRY and CDR2 SYGVKD. The CDR3 is made up of 15 amino acids.